The 15 T cell receptor beta chains given below trace back to one sample, sequenced in a study of identical twins. Via MiXCR, TCRdb re-called the 5' RACE reads, giving one row per CDR3 protein. This sample yields more than 650,000 distinct CDR3 sequences, of which roughly 6% are seen a single time; approximately 1.6% belongs to the top ten. Sequencing was performed on naive T cells sorted from blood. These receptors were collected from a man aged 18 to 30 in good health.

This clonotype has ten or more counts. The genes are TRBV27 and TRBJ2-7; 8 bases align to TRBD1. CDR3 length: 12 amino acids. The trim removed 7 bases at V and 4 bases at J, leaving 3 bases unmatched. The germline V gene has CDR1 MNHEY and CDR2 SMNVEV (reference sequence). The CDR3 DNA is TGTGCCAGCAAAGACAGGGGTTACGAGCAGTACTTC. Protein: CASKDRGYEQYF.

The V and J genes are TRBV7-8 and TRBJ1-2; the D is unclear. The germline gives CDR1 SGHVS, CDR2 FQNEAQ. This CDR3 has 16 residues. Trimming took off 5 bases at V and 4 bases at J, with 20 bases between the two ends. CDR3: CASSPEVSYQLYGYTF. Written as DNA, the CDR3 is TGTGCCAGCAGCCCAGAAGTGTCATACCAGCTCTATGGCTACACCTTC.

This clonotype was picked up many times. V usage is TRBV12-3 or TRBV12-4 and J usage is TRBJ2-1; D is perhaps TRBD2 (5 bases). The germline V and J ends were trimmed by 3 bases and 12 bases, with 15 bases remaining between them. This CDR3 is 13 amino acids long. The DNA for the CDR3 is TGTGCCAGCAGTTTCTTCGGACTTCACGGGCAGTTCTTC. It specifies CASSFFGLHGQFF.

This clonotype was detected many times. The rearrangement uses TRBV6-1 and TRBJ1-2; the match to TRBD1 covers 7 bases. Looked up from germline, CDR1 is MNHNS and CDR2 is SASEGT. This CDR3 region has 16 residues. The V gene end was trimmed by 3 bases and the J gene end by 4 bases; junction bases not matched to a gene: 11. This CDR3 reads CASSDPRFRDSYGYTF. Written as DNA, the CDR3 is TGTGCCAGCAGTGACCCACGTTTCCGGGACAGCTATGGCTACACCTTC.

This clonotype was seen at least ten times. This chain's CDR3 is CASSQGRTYYEQYF. The CDR3 coding sequence is TGTGCCAGCAGCCAAGGGAGGACCTACTACGAGCAGTACTTC. V and J are TRBV3-1 and TRBJ2-7; perhaps TRBD2 as D (5 bases). CDR1 is LGHDT and CDR2 is YNNKEL in the germline V gene (reference sequence). V was shortened by 1 base and J by 3 bases, with 10 bases between the two germline ends. This CDR3 region has 14 residues.

Ten or more counts support this clonotype. The V gene is TRBV6-6, the J gene TRBJ2-1; D assignment may be TRBD1 or TRBD2 (5 bases each). From germline, CDR1 is MNHNY and CDR2 SVGAGI (reference sequence). CDR3 size: 13 residues. V gave up 6 bases and J gave up 6 bases, with 12 bases separating them. The CDR3, as DNA: TGTGCCAGCAGCATCCAGGGAGTCAATGAGCAGTTCTTC. This encodes CASSIQGVNEQFF.

This clonotype was detected a few times. The V and J genes are TRBV5-1 and TRBJ2-3; possible D gene TRBD1, 5 bases. CDR3 length: 16 residues. Trimming removed 0 bases from V and 3 bases from J, with 14 bases in between. The germline V gene encodes CDR1 SGHRS and CDR2 YFSETQ. DNA of the CDR3: TGCGCCAGCAGCTTGGGTATAGGGGAAGAAACAGATACGCAGTATTTT. It translates to CASSLGIGEETDTQYF.

This clonotype was detected a few times. The J gene is TRBJ2-3, the V gene TRBV4-1; 10 nucleotides line up with TRBD2. V shed 4 bases and J 0 bases; nucleotides not matched to a gene: 10. The CDR3 spans 18 residues. Germline V gene lookup returns CDR1 MGHRA and CDR2 YSYEKL. CDR3 in DNA: TGCGCCAGCAGCCCCAACCCGGGACTAGCGTCTAGCACAGATACGCAGTATTTT. Translating gives CASSPNPGLASSTDTQYF.

This clonotype was counted at least ten times. The chain uses TRBV2 and TRBJ1-1; 8 bases are a match to TRBD1. Germline CDR1 is SNHLY and CDR2 is FYNNEI. The CDR3 covers 18 residues. Unmatched junction bases numbered 17, after V lost 4 bases and J lost 4 bases. The CDR3: CASSVRAGGAGLGTEAFF. The CDR3 DNA follows: TGTGCCAGCAGTGTCAGGGCAGGGGGCGCCGGTTTGGGCACTGAAGCTTTCTTT.

This clonotype was recorded at least ten times. The gene calls are TRBV6-1 and TRBJ2-5; D is unresolved. The CDR3 is made up of 13 amino acids. Germline V CDR1 and CDR2: MNHNS, SASEGT. V lost 8 bases and J lost 4, with 14 bases in between. DNA of the CDR3: TGTGCCAGCCGACGATCCCTGGGAGAGACCCAGTACTTC. It translates to CASRRSLGETQYF.

This clonotype was counted between two and nine times. The genes are TRBV29-1 and TRBJ2-7; weak D call: TRBD2 (7 bases). This CDR3 spans 13 amino acids. Germline values: CDR1 SQVTM, CDR2 ANQGSEA. V was clipped by 6 bases and J by 5 bases, with 17 bases between them. CDR3 sequence (DNA): TGCAGCGTGGGGGGGCGCGTAACCAACGAGCAGTACTTC. It is translated as CSVGGRVTNEQYF.

The V gene is TRBV5-1, the J gene TRBJ1-1; D gene uncertain. Between the trimmed V and J ends, which lost 4 bases and 10 bases, there was a span of 20 bases. Germline V lookup: CDR1 SGHRS, CDR2 YFSETQ. The CDR3 runs 14 residues. The CDR3 DNA reads TGCGCCAGCAGCCCCGAAGATCCAGGCGCGGCAGCTTTCTTT. It translates to CASSPEDPGAAAFF.

This clonotype was counted at least ten times. The rearrangement joins TRBV12-3 or TRBV12-4 to TRBJ1-5, with D unresolved. The ends were cut back, 5 bases at V and 2 bases at J, with 7 bases in the middle. The CDR3 totals 13 residues. The CDR3 is CASSPWGNQPQHF. The CDR3 nucleotides read TGTGCCAGCAGTCCCTGGGGCAATCAGCCCCAGCATTTT.

This clonotype has ten or more counts. The rearrangement links TRBV29-1 to TRBJ2-3; TRBD1 agrees at 9 bases. The CDR3 extends over 16 amino acids. V shed 4 bases, J shed 1 base, and the junction held 9 bases outside the gene matches. Germline lookup yields CDR1 SQVTM and CDR2 ANQGSEA. For the CDR3, the DNA is TGCAGCGTTGGCGGTGTGCGGGACAGGGGCACAGATACGCAGTATTTT. Amino acids: CSVGGVRDRGTDTQYF.

This clonotype was counted only a few times. CDR3 in DNA: TGTGCCAGCAAAAAACAGGGCTTAGAAGCTTTCTTT. Translation gives CASKKQGLEAFF. This chain links TRBV6-5 with TRBJ1-1; D is perhaps TRBD1 (6 bases). Per germline, CDR1 MNHEY and CDR2 SVGAGI. V lost 7 bases, J lost 8 bases, and 14 bases lay in between. The CDR3 has 12 residues.